The T cell receptor beta chain under discussion was sequenced for a study of shared clonotypes between healthy human individuals. The V and J ends lost 8 bases and 4 bases, in that order; junction bases with no gene match: 9. This CDR3 spans 15 amino acids. Germline lookup yields CDR1 WSHSY and CDR2 SAAADI. Method: immunoSEQ multiplex PCR; TCRdb's copy keeps in-frame clones and lacks some. The profile shows just over 2,000,000 clones, 85% to 95% of them singletons. General study points: It was observed that approximately 5% of naive CD4 clonotypes were shared across a few donors.

A remark on this clone: Its antigen is as yet unknown.

The chain links TRBV10-2 to TRBJ2-5; 11 bases line up with TRBD2. Input material: naive CD4+ T cells sorted from blood. Subset denoted: CD45RA+ positively selected. This receptor was identified in a young man in good health. The CDR3 nucleotides read TGCGCCAGCTGTAGCGGGAGGGCCCTTTTAGAGACCCAGTACTTC. It specifies CASCSGRALLETQYF.